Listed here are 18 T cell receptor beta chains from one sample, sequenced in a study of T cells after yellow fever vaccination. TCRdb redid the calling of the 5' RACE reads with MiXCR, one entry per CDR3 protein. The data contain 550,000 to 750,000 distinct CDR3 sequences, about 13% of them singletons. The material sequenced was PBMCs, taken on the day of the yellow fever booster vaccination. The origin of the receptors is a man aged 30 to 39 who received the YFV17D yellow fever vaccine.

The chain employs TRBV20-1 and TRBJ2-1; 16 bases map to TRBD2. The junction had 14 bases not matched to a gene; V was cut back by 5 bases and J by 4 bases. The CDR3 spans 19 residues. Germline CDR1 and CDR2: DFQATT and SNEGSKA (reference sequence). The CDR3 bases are TGCAGTGCTGCCCGACGGGGGTCGGGACTAGCGGGAGGGTACAATGAGCAGTTCTTC. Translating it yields CSAARRGSGLAGGYNEQFF.

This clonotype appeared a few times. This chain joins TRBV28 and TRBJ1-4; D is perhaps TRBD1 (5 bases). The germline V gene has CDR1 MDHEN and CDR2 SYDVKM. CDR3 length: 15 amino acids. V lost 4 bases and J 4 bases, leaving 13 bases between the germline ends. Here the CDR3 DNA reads TGTGCCAGCAGTTCGGGGACGGGTGGTAATGAAAAACTGTTTTTT. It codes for CASSSGTGGNEKLFF. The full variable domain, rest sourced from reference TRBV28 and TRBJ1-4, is DVKVTQSSRYLVKRTGEKVFLECVQDMDHENMFWYRQDPGLGLRLIYFSYDVKMKEKGDIPEGYSVSREKKERFSLILESASTNQTSMYLCASSSGTGGNEKLFFGSGTQLSVL.

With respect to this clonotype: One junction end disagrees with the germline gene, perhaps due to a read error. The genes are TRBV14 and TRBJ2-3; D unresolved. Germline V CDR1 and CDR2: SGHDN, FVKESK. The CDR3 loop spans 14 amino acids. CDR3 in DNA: TGTGCCACCACAATCTCTCAAGGGCTCCCCCCGGGCCCTTTT. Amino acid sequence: CATTISQGLPPGPF.

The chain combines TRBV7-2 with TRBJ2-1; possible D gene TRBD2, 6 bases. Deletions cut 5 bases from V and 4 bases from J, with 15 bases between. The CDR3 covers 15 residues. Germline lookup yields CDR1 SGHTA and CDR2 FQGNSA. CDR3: CASSPSRGEYNEQFF. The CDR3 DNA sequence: TGTGCCAGCAGCCCATCGCGGGGCGAGTACAATGAGCAGTTCTTC.

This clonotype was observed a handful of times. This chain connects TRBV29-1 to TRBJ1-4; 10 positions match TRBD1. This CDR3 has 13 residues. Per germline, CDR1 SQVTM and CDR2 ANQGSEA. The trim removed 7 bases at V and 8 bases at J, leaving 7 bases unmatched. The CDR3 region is CSAQRTGGEKLFF. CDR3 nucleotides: TGCAGCGCCCAAAGGACAGGGGGAGAAAAACTGTTTTTT.

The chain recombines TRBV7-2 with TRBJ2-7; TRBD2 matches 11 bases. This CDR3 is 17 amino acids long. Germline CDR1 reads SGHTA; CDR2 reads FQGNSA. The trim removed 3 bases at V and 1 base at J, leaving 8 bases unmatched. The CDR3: CASSFLAGGVMSYEQYF. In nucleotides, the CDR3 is TGTGCCAGCAGCTTTCTAGCGGGAGGAGTTATGTCCTACGAGCAGTACTTC.

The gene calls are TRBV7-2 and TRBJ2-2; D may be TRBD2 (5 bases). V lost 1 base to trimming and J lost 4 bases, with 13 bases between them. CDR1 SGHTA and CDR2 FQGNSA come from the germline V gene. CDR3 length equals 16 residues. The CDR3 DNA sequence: TGTGCCAGCAGCTTAGGTCCTAGCTTCGGCACCGGGGAGCTGTTTTTT. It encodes CASSLGPSFGTGELFF.

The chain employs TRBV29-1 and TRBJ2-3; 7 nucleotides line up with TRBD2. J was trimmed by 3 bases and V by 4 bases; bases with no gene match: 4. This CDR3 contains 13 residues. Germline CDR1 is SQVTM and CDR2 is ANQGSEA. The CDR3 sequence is CSVGTRLTDTQYF. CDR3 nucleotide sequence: TGCAGCGTTGGGACTAGGCTTACAGATACGCAGTATTTT.

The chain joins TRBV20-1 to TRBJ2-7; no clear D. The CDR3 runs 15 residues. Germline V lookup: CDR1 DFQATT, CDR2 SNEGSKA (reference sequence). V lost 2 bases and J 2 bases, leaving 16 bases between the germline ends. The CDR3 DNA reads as TGCAGTGCTAGATCAAGGGCAGCGCCTACCTACGAGCAGTACTTC. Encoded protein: CSARSRAAPTYEQYF.

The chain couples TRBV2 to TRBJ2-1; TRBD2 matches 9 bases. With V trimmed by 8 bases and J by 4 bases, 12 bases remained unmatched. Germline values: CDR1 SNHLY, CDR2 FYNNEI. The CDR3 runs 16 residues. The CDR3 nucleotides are TGTGCCAGCGTGCAGCGGGGGGAGCGGGCATACAATGAGCAGTTCTTC. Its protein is CASVQRGERAYNEQFF.

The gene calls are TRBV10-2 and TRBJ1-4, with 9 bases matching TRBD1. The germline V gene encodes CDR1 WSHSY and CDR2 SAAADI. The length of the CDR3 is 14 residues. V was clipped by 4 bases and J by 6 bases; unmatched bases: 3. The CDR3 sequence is CASSGGQGYEKLFF. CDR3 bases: TGCGCCAGCAGTGGGGGACAGGGCTATGAAAAACTGTTTTTT.

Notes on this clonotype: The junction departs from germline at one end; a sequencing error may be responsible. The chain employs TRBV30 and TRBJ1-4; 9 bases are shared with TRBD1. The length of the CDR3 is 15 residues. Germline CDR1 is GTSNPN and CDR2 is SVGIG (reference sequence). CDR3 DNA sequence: TGTGCCCGGAGTACCCCCGGGACAGGGAATGAAAAACTGTTTTTT. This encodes CARSTPGTGNEKLFF.

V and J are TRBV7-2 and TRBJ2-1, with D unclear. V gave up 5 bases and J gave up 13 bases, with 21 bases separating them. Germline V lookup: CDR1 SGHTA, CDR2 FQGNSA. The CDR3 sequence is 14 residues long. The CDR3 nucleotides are TGTGCCAGCAGCACAAGGACCGGACGCATAGAACAGTTCTTC. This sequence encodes CASSTRTGRIEQFF.

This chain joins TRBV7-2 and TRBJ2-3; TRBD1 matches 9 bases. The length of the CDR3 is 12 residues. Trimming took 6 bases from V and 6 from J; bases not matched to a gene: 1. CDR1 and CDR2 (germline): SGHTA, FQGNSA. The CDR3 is CASRQGADTQYF. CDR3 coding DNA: TGTGCCAGCAGACAGGGGGCTGATACGCAGTATTTT.

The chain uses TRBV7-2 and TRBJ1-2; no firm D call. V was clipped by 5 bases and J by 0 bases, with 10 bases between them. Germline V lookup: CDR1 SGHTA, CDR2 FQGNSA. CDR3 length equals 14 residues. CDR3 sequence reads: CASSPYQSNYGYTF. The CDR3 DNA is TGTGCCAGCAGCCCATATCAATCTAACTATGGCTACACCTTC.

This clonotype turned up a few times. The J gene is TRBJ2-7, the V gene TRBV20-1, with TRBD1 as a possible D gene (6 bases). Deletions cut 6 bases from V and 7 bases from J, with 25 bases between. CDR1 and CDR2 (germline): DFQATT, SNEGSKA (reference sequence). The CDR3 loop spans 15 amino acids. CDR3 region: CSAKPNEGHLGEQYF. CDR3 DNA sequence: TGCAGTGCGAAGCCGAACGAGGGACACTTAGGAGAGCAGTACTTC.

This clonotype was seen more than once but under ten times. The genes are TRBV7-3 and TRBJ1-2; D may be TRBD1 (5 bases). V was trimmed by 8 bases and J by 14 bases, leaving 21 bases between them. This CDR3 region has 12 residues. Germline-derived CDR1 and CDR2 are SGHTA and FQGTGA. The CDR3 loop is CASGHPGRESTF. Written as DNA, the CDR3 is TGTGCCAGCGGACATCCAGGCAGGGAGTCTACCTTC. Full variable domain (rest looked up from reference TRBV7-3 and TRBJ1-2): GAGVSQTPSNKVTEKGKYVELRCDPISGHTALYWYRQSLGQGPEFLIYFQGTGAADDSGLPNDRFFAVRPEGSVSTLKIQRTERGDSAVYLCASGHPGRESTFGSGTRLTVV.

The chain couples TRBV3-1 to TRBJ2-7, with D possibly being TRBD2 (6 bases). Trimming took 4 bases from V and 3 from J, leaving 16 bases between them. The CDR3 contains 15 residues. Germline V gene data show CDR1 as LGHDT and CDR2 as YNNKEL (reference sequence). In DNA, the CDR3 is TGTGCCAGCAGCCTCGGAGGGCTGGGGGGCTACGAGCAGTACTTC. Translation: CASSLGGLGGYEQYF.